Sequencing of this T cell receptor beta chain was carried out in a study of blood T cell repertoires in COVID-19. Study in general: Nucleic acid was either cDNA or gDNA, and it came from T cells, B-cell-depleted T cells, or PBMCs.

This clone was seen more than once but under ten times. Germline CDR1 MNHEY, CDR2 SVGAGI. The V end was cut by 5 bases, the J end by 8 bases, with 6 bases between. The CDR3 spans 11 residues. Source study methods: Estimated nucleated cell counts came from reference gene primer amplification. Libraries were prepared by immunoSEQ multiplex PCR; TCRdb keeps only in-frame clonotypes and omits some of them. V, J and clone size are those of that table, while D and trimming were read from the DNA. Among under 250,000 clones listed, around 81% were seen once. The chain has TRBV6-5 and TRBJ2-2; TRBD1 might be the D (5 bases). The sample consisted of peripheral blood. This clonotype was obtained from a woman aged 65 to 85 with acute or convalescent COVID-19. CDR3 sequence (DNA): TGTGCCAGCAGTAGGGGAGGGGAGCTGTTTTTT. Protein product: CASSRGGELFF.